A selection of T cell receptor beta chains follows, all from one sample in a study of identical twins. TCRdb ran MiXCR on the 5' RACE reads and lists one entry per CDR3 protein. The table has approximately 220,000 distinct CDR3 sequences, 7.5% seen once; the top ten hold 1.9%. In addition, the sample was reused for a study of yellow fever vaccine responses in identical twins.

Sequenced material: memory (CD45RO+) T cells sorted from blood. These receptor sequences come from a woman between 18 and 30 years old in good health. The CDR3 runs from the conserved cysteine through the conserved F or W.

v_call: TRBV3-1
cdr3_aa: CASSPPTSGLETQYF

v_call: TRBV6-1
cdr3_aa: CASSQGALVDTEAFF

v_call: TRBV20-1
cdr3_aa: CSARPGGSGGGRNEQFF

v_call: TRBV5-1
cdr3_aa: CASSLDPSGYEQYF

v_call: TRBV20-1
cdr3_aa: CSANRGIAKNIQYF

v_call: TRBV20-1
cdr3_aa: CSARSTGGAPRYEQYF

v_call: TRBV19
cdr3_aa: CASSITGTGGEDTQYF

v_call: TRBV4-3
cdr3_aa: CASSQGLGGGGYEQYF

v_call: TRBV7-2
cdr3_aa: CASSLGTGVRSPLHF

v_call: TRBV20-1
cdr3_aa: CSARVPGASYNEQFF

v_call: TRBV28
cdr3_aa: CASASPKLPGPTGELFF

v_call: TRBV7-9
cdr3_aa: CASSPGTRTSDEQFF

v_call: TRBV5-1
cdr3_aa: CASSFKRSSFLPSYGYTF

v_call: TRBV3-1
cdr3_aa: CASSQVGRSTDTQYF

v_call: TRBV5-1
cdr3_aa: CASTKIPGSTDTQYF

v_call: TRBV5-1
cdr3_aa: CASSWNGETQYF

v_call: TRBV6-1
cdr3_aa: CASSLGQGPLYGYTF

v_call: TRBV7-6
cdr3_aa: CASSSQGSDTQYF

v_call: TRBV7-6
cdr3_aa: CASSSTNEQFF

v_call: TRBV24-1
cdr3_aa: CATSGGARGRTDTQYF

v_call: TRBV11-2
cdr3_aa: CASSLETFEAFF

v_call: TRBV20-1
cdr3_aa: CSARLTGGSYEQYF